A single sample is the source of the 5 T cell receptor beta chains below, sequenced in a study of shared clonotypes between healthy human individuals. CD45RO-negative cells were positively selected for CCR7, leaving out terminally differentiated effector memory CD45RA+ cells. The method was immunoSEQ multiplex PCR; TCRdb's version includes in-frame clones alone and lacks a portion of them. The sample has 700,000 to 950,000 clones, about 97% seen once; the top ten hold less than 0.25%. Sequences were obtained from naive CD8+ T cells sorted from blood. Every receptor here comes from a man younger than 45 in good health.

The chain's CDR3 is CAWSEWGNNEQFF. The CDR3 nucleotides are TGTGCCTGGAGTGAATGGGGAAACAATGAGCAGTTCTTC. The chain carries TRBV30 and TRBJ2-1, with no clear D. Germline V lookup: CDR1 GTSNPN, CDR2 SVGIG (reference sequence). V was cut by 1 base and J by 5 bases, with 9 bases left in between. The length of the CDR3 is 13 residues.

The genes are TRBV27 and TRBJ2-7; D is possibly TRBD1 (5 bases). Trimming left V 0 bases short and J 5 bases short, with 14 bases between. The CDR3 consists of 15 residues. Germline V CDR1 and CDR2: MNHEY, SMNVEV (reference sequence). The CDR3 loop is CASSLSPIRGDEQYF. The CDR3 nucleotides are TGTGCCAGCAGTTTATCCCCAATAAGGGGCGACGAGCAGTACTTC.

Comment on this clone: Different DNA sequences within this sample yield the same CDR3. Here the CDR3 DNA reads TGTGCCAGCAGCCCCGGACAGGGTTTCTACGAGCAGTACTTC. It is translated as CASSPGQGFYEQYF. The chain is built from TRBV5-4 and TRBJ2-7; 8 bases agree with TRBD1. In germline, CDR1 is SGHNT, CDR2 YYREEE (reference sequence). Trimming removed 4 bases from V and 3 bases from J; junction bases left unmatched: 6. This CDR3 is built from 14 residues.

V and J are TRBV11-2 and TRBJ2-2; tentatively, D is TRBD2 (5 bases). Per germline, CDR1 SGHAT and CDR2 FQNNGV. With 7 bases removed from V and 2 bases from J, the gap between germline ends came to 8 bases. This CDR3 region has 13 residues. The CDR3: CASNDYNTGELFF. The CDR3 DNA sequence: TGTGCCAGCAATGACTACAACACCGGGGAGCTGTTTTTT.

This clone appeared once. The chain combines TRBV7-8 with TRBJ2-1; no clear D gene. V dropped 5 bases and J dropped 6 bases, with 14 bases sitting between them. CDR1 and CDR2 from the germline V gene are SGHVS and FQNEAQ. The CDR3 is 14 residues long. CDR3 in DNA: TGTGCCAGCAGCCCGCGCCGGAACGGCAATGAGCAGTTCTTC. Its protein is CASSPRRNGNEQFF.